This TCR beta chain was sequenced in a study of shared clonotypes between healthy human individuals. CDR3 length: 14 amino acids. Germline CDR1 is MGHRA and CDR2 is YSYEKL. The V gene lost 0 bases and the J gene lost 5 bases, with 8 bases spanning the gap. Repertoires were generated with immunoSEQ multiplex PCR, while TCRdb's copy carries only in-frame clones and drops some. The profile covers 2 million to 3 million clones, with 80% to 95% appearing a single time and more than 0.35% taken by the ten largest. The count of this clone is one. This specimen includes other DNA sequences encoding the same CDR3.

The source is a man aged 18 to 30 in good health. Some clones in this sample may be carry-over from other donors' samples. The V call is TRBV4-1, the J call TRBJ1-5; D is undetermined. The specimen sequenced was naive CD4+ T cells from PBMCs. Subset in this sample: CD45RA+ positively selected. The CDR3 region is CASSQEGRYQPQHF. In nucleotides, the CDR3 is TGCGCCAGCAGCCAAGAAGGGCGGTATCAGCCCCAGCATTTT.